This T cell receptor (beta chain) was retrieved from a study of PD-1 blockade in classical Hodgkin lymphoma. Germline lookup yields CDR1 WNHNN and CDR2 SYGVQD (reference sequence). The CDR3 sequence is 13 residues long. V shed 9 bases, J shed 6 bases, and the junction held 10 bases outside the gene matches. Every patient relapsed after autologous stem cell transplantation, and brentuximab vedotin exposure varied. Magnetic negative selection served to purify CD4+ T cells out of PBMCs that had been thawed. The repertoire was sequenced with immunoSEQ multiplex PCR; TCRdb's copy has only in-frame clones and lacks some. This sample has about 8,500 clones, with roughly four fifths found just once.

This receptor was obtained from a human donor with classical Hodgkin lymphoma. This chain connects TRBV10-1 to TRBJ2-7; 8 bases map to TRBD2. The specimen was CD4+ T cells from blood, collected at baseline. The CDR3 protein is CASSPSGFLEQYF. The CDR3 DNA is TGCGCCAGTTCCCCTAGCGGGTTTCTCGAGCAGTACTTC.